A single sample gave rise to the 3 T cell receptor beta chains below, sequenced in a study of blood T cell repertoires in COVID-19. Measured with immunoSEQ multiplex PCR; TCRdb has only the in-frame clones, and not every one. The repertoire has about 180,000 clones, approximately 78% of them found once; the top ten carry 10% to 15%. Sequenced material: peripheral blood. The receptor source for this set is a woman aged 80 or older with COVID-19, enrolled during active disease.

The chain joins TRBV2 to TRBJ1-5; D may be TRBD1 (5 bases). Between the trimmed V and J ends, which lost 11 bases and 7 bases, there was a span of 12 bases. CDR1 and CDR2 (germline): SNHLY, FYNNEI. This CDR3 spans 11 amino acids. CDR3: CAWGGKQPQHF. The CDR3 DNA follows: TGTGCCTGGGGGGGGAAGCAGCCCCAGCATTTT.

The gene calls are TRBV20-1 and TRBJ2-7; weak D call: TRBD2 (6 bases). Germline loops: CDR1 DFQATT, CDR2 SNEGSKA (reference sequence). This CDR3 has 13 residues. V lost 3 bases and J lost 4, with 13 bases in between. The CDR3 loop is CSASGGLPYEQYF. The DNA of the CDR3 is TGCAGTGCTAGTGGGGGACTTCCGTACGAGCAGTACTTC.

This chain connects TRBV21-1 to TRBJ2-3; whether TRBD1, the table's D call, matches the DNA was not checked. TRBV21-1 is deemed a pseudogene. The CDR3 length is 16 residues. The CDR3 bases are TGTGCCAGCAGCAAAGCGCACGGACCCCAGGGAGATACGCAGTATTTT. It codes for CASSKAHGPQGDTQYF.